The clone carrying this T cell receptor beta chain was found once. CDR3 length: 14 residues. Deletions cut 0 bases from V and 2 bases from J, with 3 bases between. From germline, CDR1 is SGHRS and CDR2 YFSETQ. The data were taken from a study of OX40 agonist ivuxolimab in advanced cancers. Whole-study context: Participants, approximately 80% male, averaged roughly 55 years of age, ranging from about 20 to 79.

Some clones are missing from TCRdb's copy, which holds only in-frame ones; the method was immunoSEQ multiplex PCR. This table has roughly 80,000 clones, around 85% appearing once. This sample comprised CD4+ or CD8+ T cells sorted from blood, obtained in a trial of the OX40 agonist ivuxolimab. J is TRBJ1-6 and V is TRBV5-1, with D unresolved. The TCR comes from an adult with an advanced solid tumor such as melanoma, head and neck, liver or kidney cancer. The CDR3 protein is CASSLEAYNSPLHF. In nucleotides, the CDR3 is TGCGCCAGCAGCTTGGAGGCCTATAATTCACCCCTCCACTTT.